This T cell receptor beta chain emerged from a study of low-dose radiotherapy and immunotherapy resistance in tumors. Across the whole study: A dose of 0.5 Gy per fraction was delivered to Cohort 1 every 2 weeks, for a total of 6.5 Gy. Across 26 weeks, 13 Gy in total went to Cohort 2, delivered as 1 Gy per fraction every two weeks. For four cycles from cycle 1 day 1, patients took 300 mg oral aspirin daily.

The length of the CDR3 is 15 residues. The germline V gene encodes CDR1 KGHSH and CDR2 LQKENI. V was clipped by 3 bases and J by 0 bases, with 11 bases between them. TRAV- and TRBV-specific primers, spanning alpha and beta chains, primed first-strand cDNA. TCR amplification involved roughly 21 PCR cycles with a constant-region primer and V-primer adapter. One entry per CDR3 protein results from TCRdb running MiXCR on the reads. The repertoire holds roughly 95,000 distinct CDR3 sequences, with approximately 22% as singletons. Time point indicated: after trial treatment. This sample's treatment: LDRT plus nivolumab, ipilimumab, low-dose cyclophosphamide and aspirin (RACIN trial). This clonotype came up many times.

Sequenced here: PBMCs, sampled after low-dose radiotherapy plus immunotherapy. The V and J genes are TRBV18 and TRBJ1-1; a weak D match, TRBD1 (6 bases). This sequence originates from a female donor with ovarian cancer. The CDR3 nucleotides are TGTGCCAGCTCACCCCTCGACAGGATGAACACTGAAGCTTTCTTT. This sequence encodes CASSPLDRMNTEAFF.